The next 27 T cell receptor beta chains were all read from a single sample in a study of breast tumors, draining lymph nodes, adjacent tissues. Samples came from axillary lymph nodes draining the breast cancer. TCRdb called the multiplex PCR reads again in MiXCR, with one record for every CDR3 protein. The repertoire holds about 230,000 distinct CDR3 sequences, approximately 30% seen once, with 1.3% to 1.5% in the top ten. Sequenced input: axillary lymph node tissue. These TCRs come from a female donor with breast cancer. Some clones in this sample may be carry-over from other donors' samples.

Of note for this clonotype: A read error may produce the germline difference seen at one junction end. The gene calls are TRBV2 and TRBJ1-5; D is unclear. CDR1 and CDR2 (germline): SNHLY, FYNNEI. This CDR3 region has 14 residues. CDR3 region: CASNRRHSNQPQHF. The CDR3 bases are TGTGCCAGCAATCGCCGACATAGCAACCAGCCCCAGCATTTT. Drawing the rest from reference TRBV2 and TRBJ1-5, the complete variable domain is EPEVTQTPSHQVTQMGQEVILRCVPISNHLYFYWYRQILGQKVEFLVSFYNNEISEKSEIFDDQFSVERPDGSNFTLKIRSTKLEDSAMYFCASNRRHSNQPQHFGDGTRLSIL.

This clonotype appeared many times. The chain recombines TRBV9 with TRBJ2-1; 8 bases fit TRBD2. Germline CDR1 and CDR2: SGDLS and YYNGEE. V trimming: 4 bases; J trimming: 3 bases; junction bases outside the gene matches: 6. The CDR3 loop spans 15 amino acids. Written as DNA, the CDR3 is TGTGCCAGCAGCACAGCGGGAGTTGGCTACAATGAGCAGTTCTTC. Residues: CASSTAGVGYNEQFF.

To note about this clonotype: This could be a read error, since a much larger clone is one nucleotide away. As the CDR3 is not closed by the conserved phenylalanine or tryptophan, this likely results from a read error. CDR3: CASSPVGNQPQHS. The CDR3 DNA reads TGTGCCAGCTCACCAGTGGGCAATCAGCCCCAGCATTCT. This rearrangement joins TRBV18 to TRBJ1-5; D gene unclear. Germline CDR1 KGHSH, CDR2 LQKENI. The CDR3 runs to 13 residues. V was clipped by 2 bases and J by 2 bases, with 4 bases between them.

A remark on this clonotype: A much larger clone is a single base away; this may be a read error. The genes are TRBV6-5 and TRBJ2-1, with D possibly TRBD2 on 7 matching bases. Looked up from germline, CDR1 is MNHEY and CDR2 is SVGAGI. The CDR3 loop spans 16 amino acids. The V end was cut by 5 bases, the J end by 10 bases, with 24 bases between. The chain's CDR3 is CASSPSGRGATKEQFF. The CDR3 DNA sequence: TGTGCCAGCAGTCCCTCGGGCCGGGGGGCTACAAAGGAGCAGTTCTTC.

CDR3 in amino acids: CASSDFGGQETQYF. The CDR3 DNA sequence: TGTGCCAGCAGCGACTTCGGGGGCCAAGAGACCCAGTACTTC. V and J are TRBV7-9 and TRBJ2-5; perhaps TRBD2 as D (6 bases). V was shortened by 5 bases and J by 1 base, with 11 bases between the two germline ends. CDR1 and CDR2 from the germline V gene are SEHNR and FQNEAQ (reference sequence). The CDR3 contains 14 residues.

This clonotype appeared many times. J is TRBJ2-2 and V is TRBV12-3 or TRBV12-4, with TRBD1 identical over 9 bases. This CDR3 has 15 amino acids. With V trimmed by 6 bases and J by 4 bases, 6 bases remained unmatched. CDR3 in DNA: TGTGCCAGCAGGAACAGGGGGCGCGGCACCGGGGAGCTGTTTTTT. Its protein product is CASRNRGRGTGELFF.

In its sample, this clonotype was seen many times. The rearrangement links TRBV6-5 to TRBJ2-3, with D possibly matching TRBD2 (6 bases). The germline V gene has CDR1 MNHEY and CDR2 SVGAGI. There are 17 residues in the CDR3. Trimming left V 0 bases short and J 3 bases short, with 16 bases between. CDR3 residues: CASSYSHGVSGTDTQYF. CDR3 DNA sequence: TGTGCCAGCAGTTACTCCCATGGGGTTAGCGGTACAGATACGCAGTATTTT.

This clonotype appeared many times. The V gene is TRBV9, the J gene TRBJ2-5; D gene ambiguous. The germline gives CDR1 SGDLS, CDR2 YYNGEE. This CDR3 has 12 amino acids. The V end lost 0 bases, the J end lost 2 bases, and 2 bases lay between the germline ends. As DNA, the CDR3 is TGTGCCAGCAGCGTAGATCAAGAGACCCAGTACTTC. Translated: CASSVDQETQYF.

This clonotype came up many times. The V call is TRBV6-6, the J call TRBJ2-7, with 8 positions matching TRBD1. J lost 4 bases, V lost 5 bases, and 7 bases had no gene match. The CDR3 runs to 14 residues. Per the germline V gene, CDR1 is MNHNY and CDR2 is SVGAGI (reference sequence). The DNA of the CDR3 is TGTGCCAGCAGTATTGGACAGGGAGAATACGAGCAGTACTTC. Its protein is CASSIGQGEYEQYF.

This clonotype showed up many times. The chain is built from TRBV12-3 or TRBV12-4 and TRBJ1-2, with 10 nucleotides matching TRBD1. V lost 4 bases and J lost 6; bases outside the gene matches: 5. This CDR3 has 14 amino acids. The CDR3 here is CASSSTGGAHGYTF. In DNA form, the CDR3 reads TGTGCCAGCAGTTCGACAGGGGGCGCCCATGGCTACACCTTC.

A remark on this clonotype: This sequence may be a read error, since a much larger clone differs from it by one base. The CDR3 DNA follows: TGTGCCAGCAGTCACCCCGTTACCGGGGAGCTGTTTTTT. Its protein product is CASSHPVTGELFF. The rearrangement joins TRBV6-1 to TRBJ2-2; D is undetermined. The CDR3 length is 13 residues. Germline V gives CDR1 MNHNS, CDR2 SASEGT. Trimming took off 5 bases at V and 5 bases at J, with 9 bases between the two ends.

Many counts were recorded for this clonotype. This sequence joins TRBV4-1 and TRBJ2-7; D perhaps matches TRBD1 (6 bases). CDR3 size: 14 residues. Trimming pared 5 bases from V and 1 base from J, leaving 12 bases between. Germline assignment: CDR1 MGHRA and CDR2 YSYEKL. The CDR3 loop is CASSLRGISYEQYF. DNA for the CDR3: TGCGCCAGCAGCTTAAGGGGGATATCCTACGAGCAGTACTTC.

This clonotype was seen at least ten times. The chain links TRBV30 to TRBJ1-5; D remains unclear. CDR3 length: 13 residues. Trimming left V 0 bases short and J 0 bases short, with 3 bases between. Germline CDR1 and CDR2: GTSNPN and SVGIG (reference sequence). The CDR3 DNA reads TGTGCCTGGAGTGTATCTAGCAATCAGCCCCAGCATTTT. Encoded protein: CAWSVSSNQPQHF.

A word on this clonotype: The junction departs from the called germline gene at one end, perhaps through a read error. The genes are TRBV19 and TRBJ1-2, with D tentatively TRBD1 (6 bases). This CDR3 contains 13 residues. Germline V lookup: CDR1 LNHDA, CDR2 SQIVND (reference sequence). CDR3 amino acids: CVSSTHRDIGYTF. DNA of the CDR3: TGTGTCAGTAGTACACACCGGGACATAGGCTACACCTTC.

This clonotype was detected many times. This chain uses TRBV12-3 or TRBV12-4 with TRBJ2-5, with no clear D. There are 11 residues in the CDR3. Trimming took off 3 bases at V and 5 bases at J, with 4 bases between the two ends. Here the CDR3 DNA reads TGTGCCAGCAGTTTCTCGGAGACCCAGTACTTC. Translation gives CASSFSETQYF.

On this clonotype itself: Because the CDR3 is missing its conserved closing phenylalanine or tryptophan, this is likely a read error. Because the CDR3's place on the DNA is in doubt, the DNA is left out and the CDR3 is given as listed by TCRdb. The V gene is TRBV7-8, the J gene TRBJ2-5; the table names TRBD2, a call not compared with the DNA. Germline CDR1 and CDR2: SGHVS and FQNEAQ. The CDR3 length is 11 residues, termini included. CDR3 protein: CASSGRLAGYY.

This clonotype has a count of ten or more. This chain links TRBV5-1 with TRBJ1-2; 8 bases align to TRBD1. Germline values: CDR1 SGHRS, CDR2 YFSETQ. CDR3 length equals 14 residues. V shed 2 bases and J 6 bases; nucleotides not matched to a gene: 6. The chain's CDR3 is CASSFGQGADGYTF. In nucleotides, the CDR3 is TGCGCCAGCAGCTTCGGGCAGGGGGCGGATGGCTACACCTTC.

This clonotype appeared once. This may stem from a read error, because a much larger clone lies one nucleotide away. No conserved phenylalanine or tryptophan ends this CDR3, so it is likely a read error. V usage is TRBV11-3 and J usage is TRBJ2-1; TRBD1 matches at 8 bases. The length of the CDR3 is 16 residues. The germline gives CDR1 SGHNT, CDR2 YENEEA. J lost 0 bases, V lost 6 bases, and 7 bases had no gene match. The CDR3 bases are TGTGCCAGCAGTCGGGGACAGGAGAGCTCCTACAATGAGCAGTTCCTC. Translation: CASSRGQESSYNEQFL.

Written as DNA, the CDR3 is TGCAGCCGGACAGACCCTGTTACGCAGTATTTT. It codes for CSRTDPVTQYF. V is TRBV29-1 and J is TRBJ2-3; D might be TRBD1 (6 bases). This CDR3 is 11 amino acids long. V lost 8 bases to trimming and J lost 8 bases, with 14 bases between them. Germline loops: CDR1 SQVTM, CDR2 ANQGSEA.

Notes on this clonotype: The junction departs from the called germline gene at one end, perhaps through a read error. J is TRBJ2-5 and V is TRBV18, with 9 bases that match TRBD2. The V gene's germline CDR1 is KGHSH and CDR2 LQKENI. The CDR3 loop spans 12 amino acids. Here the CDR3 DNA reads TGTGCCAGCTCAGTAGCGGGAGAGACCCTGTACTTC. Translated: CASSVAGETLYF.

This clonotype was seen ten or more times. The chain carries TRBV12-3 or TRBV12-4 and TRBJ2-6, with TRBD1 identical over 7 bases. The CDR3 is 15 amino acids. J was trimmed by 2 bases and V by 6 bases; bases with no gene match: 4. The CDR3 here is CASSRTGAGANVLTF. As DNA, the CDR3 is TGTGCCAGCAGCCGTACAGGGGCTGGGGCCAACGTCCTGACTTTC.

This clonotype was seen a few times. The chain has TRBV9 and TRBJ2-1, with 9 bases aligning to TRBD2. The ends lost 3 bases at V and 9 bases at J; junction bases unmatched: 16. Germline V gives CDR1 SGDLS, CDR2 YYNGEE. The CDR3 is 17 residues long. Written as DNA, the CDR3 is TGTGCCAGCAGCGAGGGGGTAGCGGGAGTATGGGGAACTGAGCAGTTCTTC. This gives the protein CASSEGVAGVWGTEQFF.

In its sample, this clonotype was seen many times. Compared with germline, one end of the junction differs, possibly owing to a read error. This chain joins TRBV9 and TRBJ2-5; perhaps TRBD1 as D (6 bases). Germline values: CDR1 SGDLS, CDR2 YYNGEE. This CDR3 has 14 residues. CDR3 sequence (DNA): TGTGCCAGCAGGGTGAACAGGGTTACGGAGACCCAGTCCTTC. It codes for CASRVNRVTETQSF.

The V call is TRBV15, the J call TRBJ2-1; 9 bases are shared with TRBD2. This CDR3 comprises 15 residues. CDR1 is LNHNV and CDR2 is YYDKDF in the germline V gene (reference sequence). The V segment lost 6 bases and the J segment 0 bases; nucleotides outside the gene matches: 3. The chain's CDR3 is CATREGLASYNEQFF. The CDR3 nucleotides read TGTGCCACCAGAGAGGGACTAGCCTCCTACAATGAGCAGTTCTTC.

The chain links TRBV29-1 to TRBJ1-5; maybe TRBD1 (5 bases). The CDR3 sequence is 14 residues long. From germline, CDR1 is SQVTM and CDR2 ANQGSEA. The V gene lost 0 bases and the J gene lost 9 bases, with 15 bases spanning the gap. CDR3 in amino acids: CSVEDRGTAGPQHF. The CDR3 DNA follows: TGCAGCGTTGAAGATCGAGGGACGGCAGGGCCCCAGCATTTT.

Of note for this clonotype: One base away lies a much larger clone, so this may be a sequencing read error. The CDR3 does not end in the conserved phenylalanine or tryptophan, so this is likely a read error. The chain combines TRBV27 with TRBJ1-6; 10 bases match TRBD1. The V and J ends lost 5 bases and 9 bases, in that order; junction bases with no gene match: 4. The germline V gene encodes CDR1 MNHEY and CDR2 SMNVEV (reference sequence). The CDR3 loop spans 14 amino acids. DNA for the CDR3: TGTGCCAGCAGTCCGGGACAGGGGTTTTCACCCCTCCACCTT. It yields the protein CASSPGQGFSPLHL.

Regarding this clonotype: A much larger clonotype is one base distant, so this may be a read error. V and J are TRBV18 and TRBJ2-1, with D possibly being TRBD2 (5 bases). Between the trimmed V and J ends, which lost 3 bases and 12 bases, there was a span of 12 bases. CDR3 length: 12 amino acids. Looked up from germline, CDR1 is KGHSH and CDR2 is LQKENI. This chain's CDR3 is CASSPSGDGQFF. CDR3 DNA sequence: TGTGCCAGCTCACCCTCCGGGGATGGGCAGTTCTTC.